A selection of T cell receptor beta chains follows, all from one sample in a study of OX40 agonist ivuxolimab in advanced cancers. The repertoire was sequenced with immunoSEQ multiplex PCR; TCRdb's copy has only in-frame clones and lacks some. The sample carries about 47,000 clones, around 88% recorded once. Sequences were derived from CD4+ or CD8+ T cells sorted from blood, sampled in a trial of the OX40 agonist ivuxolimab. The receptor set was obtained from an adult with an advanced solid tumor such as melanoma, head and neck, liver or kidney cancer. Each CDR3 is given with its conserved first and last residue. Each record gives: J gene, clone size, D gene, V gene, CDR3 protein, CDR3 DNA. D genes are given only for firm matches. Some rows have no size entry. The others give once, few or many, or a class for an expanded clone.

J: TRBJ1-4
size: .
D: .
V: TRBV5-1
CDR3: CASSLQATNEKLFF
DNA: TGCGCCAGCAGCTTACAGGCAACTAATGAAAAACTGTTTTTT

J: TRBJ2-7
size: .
D: TRBD1
V: TRBV5-1
CDR3: CASSQTGTGHEQYF
DNA: TGCGCCAGCAGCCAAACCGGGACAGGGCACGAGCAGTACTTC

J: TRBJ2-2
size: .
D: .
V: TRBV29-1
CDR3: CSVDRDRSVTGELFF
DNA: TGCAGCGTTGACCGAGACAGGTCTGTCACCGGGGAGCTGTTTTTT

J: TRBJ2-7
size: .
D: .
V: TRBV6-6
CDR3: CASSYASGPVYEQYF
DNA: TGTGCCAGCAGTTACGCGAGCGGGCCGGTCTACGAGCAGTACTTC

J: TRBJ1-4
size: .
D: .
V: TRBV29-1
CDR3: CSAGKGEKLFF
DNA: TGCAGCGCCGGCAAGGGAGAAAAACTGTTTTTT

J: TRBJ2-3
size: .
D: .
V: TRBV7-8
CDR3: CASSLGAPRTGTDTQYF
DNA: TGTGCCAGCAGCTTAGGGGCCCCTCGGACCGGCACAGATACGCAGTATTTT

J: TRBJ2-1
size: once
D: .
V: TRBV2
CDR3: CASILLDLGSYNEQFF
DNA: TGTGCCAGTATCTTGTTGGATTTAGGCTCCTACAATGAGCAGTTCTTC

J: TRBJ2-5
size: .
D: .
V: TRBV9
CDR3: CASSPGSEETQYF
DNA: TGTGCCAGCAGCCCAGGATCTGAAGAGACCCAGTACTTC

J: TRBJ1-1
size: .
D: .
V: TRBV2
CDR3: CASSEKVTDTEAFF
DNA: TGTGCCAGCAGTGAAAAGGTGACGGACACTGAAGCTTTCTTT

J: TRBJ1-3
size: .
D: .
V: TRBV4-2
CDR3: CASSPNRGNTIYF
DNA: TGTGCCAGCAGCCCTAATAGGGGAAACACCATATATTTT

J: TRBJ1-2
size: .
D: .
V: TRBV27
CDR3: CASSPGAGNYGYTF
DNA: TGTGCCAGCAGCCCGGGTGCGGGGAACTATGGCTACACCTTC

J: TRBJ2-3
size: .
D: .
V: TRBV13
CDR3: CASNEGRADTQYF
DNA: TGTGCCAGCAACGAGGGGCGCGCAGATACGCAGTATTTT

J: TRBJ2-1
size: .
D: TRBD2
V: TRBV7-9
CDR3: CASSSTSGRSRNEQFF
DNA: TGTGCCAGCAGCTCTACTAGCGGGAGATCCCGCAATGAGCAGTTCTTC

J: TRBJ1-5
size: .
D: .
V: TRBV28
CDR3: CASSLGVSWAGNQPQHF
DNA: TGTGCCAGCAGTTTAGGAGTAAGTTGGGCGGGCAATCAGCCCCAGCATTTT

J: TRBJ1-4
size: .
D: .
V: TRBV19
CDR3: CASSPQTPGRREKLFF
DNA: TGTGCCAGTAGCCCCCAAACGCCAGGGAGGCGTGAAAAACTGTTTTTT

J: TRBJ2-2
size: .
D: .
V: TRBV7-2
CDR3: CASSSTSITGELFF
DNA: TGTGCCAGCAGCTCGACTAGTATCACCGGGGAGCTGTTTTTT

J: TRBJ1-4
size: .
D: .
V: TRBV13
CDR3: CASSHDTTNEKLFF
DNA: TGTGCCAGCAGTCACGATACAACTAATGAAAAACTGTTTTTT

J: TRBJ2-2
size: .
D: .
V: TRBV5-1
CDR3: CASSYPRDTGELFF
DNA: TGCGCCAGCAGCTATCCCAGGGACACCGGGGAGCTGTTTTTT

J: TRBJ1-5
size: .
D: .
V: TRBV28
CDR3: CASSPQRERQPQHF
DNA: TGTGCCAGCAGTCCCCAAAGGGAGAGACAGCCCCAGCATTTT

J: TRBJ2-3
size: .
D: .
V: TRBV4-2
CDR3: CASGGSTDTQYF
DNA: TGTGCCAGCGGGGGGAGCACAGATACGCAGTATTTT

J: TRBJ2-7
size: .
D: TRBD2
V: TRBV28
CDR3: CASSPRTSGGASSYEQYF
DNA: TGTGCCAGCAGCCCCCGGACTAGCGGGGGGGCCAGCTCCTACGAGCAGTACTTC

J: TRBJ1-2
size: .
D: .
V: TRBV5-3
CDR3: CARSLYSTVIGATHYGYTF
DNA: TGTGCCAGAAGCTTGTATTCGACAGTCATAGGGGCAACCCACTATGGCTACACCTTC

J: TRBJ2-7
size: .
D: .
V: TRBV7-9
CDR3: CASSPAGGQGYEQYF
DNA: TGTGCCAGCAGCCCGGCCGGTGGGCAGGGCTACGAGCAGTACTTC

J: TRBJ2-2
size: .
D: TRBD2
V: TRBV18
CDR3: CASSPSASGRFGELFF
DNA: TGTGCCAGCTCACCCTCGGCTAGCGGGAGATTCGGGGAGCTGTTTTTT

J: TRBJ2-3
size: .
D: TRBD1
V: TRBV6-6
CDR3: CASKDGTGGTDTQYF
DNA: TGTGCCAGCAAAGACGGGACAGGGGGTACAGATACGCAGTATTTT

J: TRBJ2-2
size: .
D: .
V: TRBV15
CDR3: CATSRGVGNGELFF
DNA: TGTGCCACCAGCAGAGGGGTTGGGAACGGGGAGCTGTTTTTT

J: TRBJ1-2
size: .
D: .
V: TRBV7-9
CDR3: CASSERYGYTF
DNA: TGTGCCAGCAGCGAAAGATATGGCTACACCTTC

J: TRBJ1-6
size: .
D: .
V: TRBV5-1
CDR3: CASSLGVKGYNSPLHF
DNA: TGCGCCAGCAGCTTGGGAGTAAAGGGGTATAATTCACCCCTCCACTTT

J: TRBJ2-2
size: .
D: TRBD1
V: TRBV18
CDR3: CASSAGTGGTGELFF
DNA: TGTGCCAGCTCTGCCGGGACAGGGGGCACCGGGGAGCTGTTTTTT

J: TRBJ1-6
size: .
D: .
V: TRBV30
CDR3: CACGRSSYNSPLHF
DNA: TGTGCCTGCGGAAGGAGCTCCTATAATTCACCCCTCCACTTT

J: TRBJ2-1
size: .
D: TRBD2
V: TRBV4-1
CDR3: CASSQTSGGLDLQFF
DNA: TGCGCCAGCAGCCAAACTAGCGGGGGGCTTGATCTGCAGTTCTTC

J: TRBJ1-2
size: .
D: .
V: TRBV6-5
CDR3: CASSKRGPPNYGYTF
DNA: TGTGCCAGCAGTAAGAGGGGCCCTCCTAACTATGGCTACACCTTC

J: TRBJ2-1
size: .
D: TRBD2
V: TRBV10-2
CDR3: CAIQPGTSGRNEQFF
DNA: TGCGCCATACAACCCGGGACTAGCGGGAGGAATGAGCAGTTCTTC

J: TRBJ1-5
size: .
D: .
V: TRBV4-3
CDR3: CASSPGVTNQPQHF
DNA: TGCGCCAGCAGCCCGGGGGTGACTAATCAGCCCCAGCATTTT

J: TRBJ1-6
size: .
D: .
V: TRBV2
CDR3: CASSVRSIGSPLHF
DNA: TGTGCCAGCAGTGTCAGGTCGATTGGATCACCCCTCCACTTT

J: TRBJ2-2
size: .
D: .
V: TRBV7-3
CDR3: CASSSDPTGELFF
DNA: TGTGCCAGCAGCTCAGATCCCACCGGGGAGCTGTTTTTT

J: TRBJ1-1
size: .
D: TRBD1
V: TRBV5-6
CDR3: CASSTRGHGTEAFF
DNA: TGTGCCAGCAGCACGAGGGGGCATGGGACTGAAGCTTTCTTT

J: TRBJ2-7
size: .
D: TRBD1
V: TRBV11-2
CDR3: CASRRQGPGEQYF
DNA: TGTGCCAGCAGACGACAGGGGCCCGGGGAGCAGTACTTC

J: TRBJ2-7
size: .
D: .
V: TRBV6-6
CDR3: CASRRVDYEQYF
DNA: TGTGCCAGCAGACGAGTGGACTACGAGCAGTACTTC

J: TRBJ2-2
size: once
D: .
V: TRBV21-1
CDR3: CASSRLVVYLLNTGELFF
DNA: TGTGCCAGCAGTCGACTAGTAGTATACCTCCTCAACACCGGGGAGCTGTTTTTT

J: TRBJ2-1
size: .
D: .
V: TRBV28
CDR3: CASSGAGVPYNEQFF
DNA: TGTGCCAGCAGCGGGGCAGGGGTACCCTACAATGAGCAGTTCTTC